This T cell receptor (beta chain) was captured by sequencing in a study of blood T cells in healthy people across ages (dated by TCRdb to 2013 to 2016). Notes on the research overall: In model experiments, roughly one uniquely barcoded TCR beta cDNA molecule per two T cells was captured by template switching. To track age-related changes in TCR beta repertoire diversity, the study relied on deep sequencing normalized with unique cDNA molecular identifiers. Four age groups were formed from the donors: young (average about 16 years), middle-aged (approximately 39), aged (62) and long-lived (around 82). To avoid experimental bias, donors of different ages were spread randomly across the sequencing lanes. For two donors (one aged 18 to 30 and one aged 80 or older), the study analyzed two additional independent replicas of 1 million unique cDNA reads from the same blood draw.

The CDR3 spans 16 residues, from the cysteine through the phenylalanine. The DNA shown is the 48-base CDR3, in frame from base 1. CDR1 and CDR2 are read off the germline V gene as SGHRS and YFSETQ. V is shortened by 0 bases, J by 0 bases, and the region joining them spans 10 bases. Systemically healthy Caucasian individuals from Russia, some 38 in total and aged roughly 6 to 100 years, were included as donors. Ten milliliters of peripheral blood were drawn from each donor into EDTA-treated Vacutainer tubes. Ficoll-Paque density-gradient centrifugation was used to isolate PBMCs, with at least 6.5 million obtained per sample. Trizol reagent was used to extract total RNA from the PBMCs, yielding at least 5.5 micrograms per sample. The percentages of naive CD45RAhigh/CD27high T cells were determined by flow cytometry on a PBMC aliquot from every donor. Concerning this clonotype itself: This receptor's antigen is unknown. No qualities accompany the bases; no much larger clone lies one base away.

The paper as a whole reports these results and caveats: Observed TCR beta diversity correlated strongly with the percentage of naive T cells measured by flow cytometry. Because profiling used bulk unsorted PBMCs, naive and antigen-experienced compartments could not be compared conclusively. Compared with the aged group, more naive CD4+ T cells, fewer expanded clones and increased TCR diversity were shown by the long-lived group, suggesting age selection. Because the CMV infection status of the donors was unknown, age-related changes in expanded clonotypes may potentially have been confounded. Estimates of total diversity based on one million sequenced T cells were regarded as lower bounds and as underestimates. As age increased, observed TCR beta diversity per million T cells dropped in a roughly linear way, and a significant reduction was already evident by age about 40.

To prepare the library, 5' RACE was applied. The sequencing machine was an Illumina HiSeq 2500. A second PCR of about 7 to 12 cycles was run with a J-beta primer mix and a sample-barcoded 5' primer. Each TCR beta cDNA molecule received a unique molecular identifier from a template-switch 5' adaptor carrying 12 random nucleotides. At least 3 million CDR3-containing paired-end reads were obtained from each sample. All of the RNA was converted into first-strand cDNA using the Mint cDNA synthesis kit, with a TRBC-specific oligonucleotide serving as the primer. Following uracil-DNA glycosylase treatment, all cDNA underwent a first 18-cycle PCR with the universal primers M1SS and BC2_uni_R. The study's processing was this. Normalization of each sample was performed by random selection of 1 million high-quality reads, each carrying a distinct molecular identifier. Reads sharing molecular identifiers were discarded rather than binned into consensus sequences. MiTCR, with a Q25 quality threshold and the strictest error-elimination algorithm, was used for CDR3 identification, clonotype clustering and error correction. A nonparametric unseen species model using Euler transformation provided a lower-bound estimate of total TCR beta diversity. TCRdb passed the public sequencing reads through fastp at Q25 and MiXCR, retaining productive beta sequences. CDR3 protein sequences are deduplicated, and each keeps its most common genes and DNA. The V and J calls were not made by the authors but by TCRdb's processing. This sample has about 1,500,000 distinct CDR3 sequences in its table, and roughly 40% of those were observed once. The ten largest clonotypes hold roughly 7.9% of the sample.

The receptor chain draws on TRBV5-1 and TRBJ2-1; perhaps TRBD2 is the D gene, with 5 bases matching. Sequencing was performed on blood. This receptor was taken from a young woman in good health. The nucleotide sequence reads TGCGCCAGCAGCTTGGCCGGGGTACTCTCCTACAATGAGCAGTTCTTC. This codes for CASSLAGVLSYNEQFF.